The 7 T cell receptor beta chains given below trace back to one sample, sequenced in a study of cytomegalovirus exposure and HLA in healthy donors. This PCR relied on a set of 60 Vbeta primers and 13 Jbeta primers. Profiled with immunoSEQ multiplex PCR; TCRdb holds only in-frame clones, not every one. Seen here are over 150,000 clones, under 80% observed once, and the top ten hold approximately 5%. Sequencing was done on a sample of PBMCs. Receptor source: a man aged 30 to 39 in good health and CMV-seropositive.

The chain has TRBV6-6 and TRBJ2-7, with 9 bases aligning to TRBD1. Unmatched junction bases numbered 6, after V lost 3 bases and J lost 3 bases. The CDR3 is made up of 15 amino acids. CDR1 is MNHNY, CDR2 SVGAGI, per germline (reference sequence). The CDR3 reads CASSYGEGQGYEQYF. In DNA form, the CDR3 reads TGTGCCAGCAGTTATGGAGAGGGACAGGGCTACGAGCAGTACTTC.

This clone came up a few times. V and J are TRBV5-1 and TRBJ2-7; 7 bases map to TRBD1. Germline V lookup: CDR1 SGHRS, CDR2 YFSETQ. This CDR3 is 14 amino acids long. With V trimmed by 1 base and J by 5 bases, 6 bases remained unmatched. CDR3 nucleotide sequence: TGCGCCAGCAGCTTGACAGGGGATGTCGACGAGCAGTACTTC. Its protein is CASSLTGDVDEQYF.

This clone was detected a few times. V usage is TRBV12-5 and J usage is TRBJ2-2; D possibly corresponds to TRBD1 (5 bases). This CDR3 has 13 residues. With 3 bases removed from V and 8 bases from J, the gap between germline ends came to 10 bases. Germline CDR1 is LGHNT and CDR2 is FRNRAP. CDR3 coding DNA: TGTGCTAGTGGTTTCATAGGGGTAGGGGAGCTGTTTTTT. The encoded protein is CASGFIGVGELFF.

The rearrangement links TRBV28 to TRBJ1-4; TRBD1 agrees at 8 bases. Germline-derived CDR1 and CDR2 are MDHEN and SYDVKM. CDR3 length: 16 residues. Trimming removed 5 bases from V and 8 bases from J; junction bases left unmatched: 13. The CDR3 nucleotides are TGTGCCAGCAGTACATATTGGACAGGGTCGAACGAAAAACTGTTTTTT. It is translated as CASSTYWTGSNEKLFF. Combining the CDR3 with reference TRBV28 and TRBJ1-4 gives the whole variable domain DVKVTQSSRYLVKRTGEKVFLECVQDMDHENMFWYRQDPGLGLRLIYFSYDVKMKEKGDIPEGYSVSREKKERFSLILESASTNQTSMYLCASSTYWTGSNEKLFFGSGTQLSVL.

This clone has a handful of counts. This chain connects TRBV4-1 to TRBJ2-5; no firm D call. Trimming pared 8 bases from V and 3 bases from J, leaving 13 bases between. This CDR3 spans 13 amino acids. Looked up from germline, CDR1 is MGHRA and CDR2 is YSYEKL. In DNA form, the CDR3 reads TGCGCCAGCTCTAGGTGGCAGAAAGAGACCCAGTACTTC. Translated: CASSRWQKETQYF.

The V and J genes are TRBV28 and TRBJ1-5; D is uncertain. Trimming left V 5 bases short and J 0 bases short, with 11 bases between. Germline V gene data show CDR1 as MDHEN and CDR2 as SYDVKM. This CDR3 spans 15 amino acids. This chain's CDR3 is CASSVPGNSNQPQHF. Here the CDR3 DNA reads TGTGCCAGCAGTGTCCCCGGGAATAGCAATCAGCCCCAGCATTTT.

J is TRBJ2-5 and V is TRBV9, with TRBD2 matching 9 bases. There are 16 residues in the CDR3. Unmatched junction bases numbered 8, after V lost 4 bases and J lost 1 base. Germline V gene lookup returns CDR1 SGDLS and CDR2 YYNGEE. The CDR3 region is CASSSRLAAPQETQYF. CDR3 bases: TGTGCCAGCAGCTCCCGACTAGCGGCCCCCCAAGAGACCCAGTACTTC.